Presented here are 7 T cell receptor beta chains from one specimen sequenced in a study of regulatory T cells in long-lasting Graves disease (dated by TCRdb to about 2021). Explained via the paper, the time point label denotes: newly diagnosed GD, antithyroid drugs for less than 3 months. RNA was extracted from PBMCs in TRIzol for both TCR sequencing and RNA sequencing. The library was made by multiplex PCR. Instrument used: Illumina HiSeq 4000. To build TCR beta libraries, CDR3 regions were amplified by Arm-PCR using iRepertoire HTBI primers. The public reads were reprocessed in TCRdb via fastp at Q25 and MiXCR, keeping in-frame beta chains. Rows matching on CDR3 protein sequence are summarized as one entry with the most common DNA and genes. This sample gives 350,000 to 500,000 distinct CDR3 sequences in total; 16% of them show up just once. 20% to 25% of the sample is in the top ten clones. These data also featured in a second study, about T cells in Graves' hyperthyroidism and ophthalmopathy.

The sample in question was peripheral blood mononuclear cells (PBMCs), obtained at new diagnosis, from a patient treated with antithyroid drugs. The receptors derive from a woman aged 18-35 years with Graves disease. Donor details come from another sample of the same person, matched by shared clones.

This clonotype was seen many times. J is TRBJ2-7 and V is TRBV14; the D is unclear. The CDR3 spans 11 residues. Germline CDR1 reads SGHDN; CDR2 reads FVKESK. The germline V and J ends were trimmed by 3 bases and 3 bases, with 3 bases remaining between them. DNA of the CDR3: TGTGCCAGCAGCCAGATCTACGAGCAGTACTTC. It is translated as CASSQIYEQYF.

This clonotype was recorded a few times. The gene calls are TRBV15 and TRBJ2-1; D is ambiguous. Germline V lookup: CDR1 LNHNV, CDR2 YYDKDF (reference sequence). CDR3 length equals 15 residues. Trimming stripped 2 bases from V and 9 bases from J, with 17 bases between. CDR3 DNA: TGTGCCACCAGCAGACTGCTTAGGAGTGGAAGTGAGCAGTTCTTC. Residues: CATSRLLRSGSEQFF. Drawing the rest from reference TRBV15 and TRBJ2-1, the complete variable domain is DAMVIQNPRYQVTQFGKPVTLSCSQTLNHNVMYWYQQKSSQAPKLLFHYYDKDFNNEADTPDNFQSRRPNTSFCFLDIRSPGLGDTAMYLCATSRLLRSGSEQFFGPGTRLTVL.

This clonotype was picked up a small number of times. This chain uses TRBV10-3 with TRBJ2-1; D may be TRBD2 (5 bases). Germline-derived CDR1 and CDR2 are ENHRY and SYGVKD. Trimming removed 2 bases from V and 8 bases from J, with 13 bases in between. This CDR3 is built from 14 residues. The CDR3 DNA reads TGTGCCATCAGTGAGCCGTCGGGGAGAGATGAGCAGTTCTTC. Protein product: CAISEPSGRDEQFF.

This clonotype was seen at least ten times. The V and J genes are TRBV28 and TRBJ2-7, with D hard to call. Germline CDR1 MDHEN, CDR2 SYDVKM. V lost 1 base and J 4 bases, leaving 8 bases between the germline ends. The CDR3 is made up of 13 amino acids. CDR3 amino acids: CASSLSLLYEQYF. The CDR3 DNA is TGTGCCAGCAGTTTATCCCTTTTGTACGAGCAGTACTTC.

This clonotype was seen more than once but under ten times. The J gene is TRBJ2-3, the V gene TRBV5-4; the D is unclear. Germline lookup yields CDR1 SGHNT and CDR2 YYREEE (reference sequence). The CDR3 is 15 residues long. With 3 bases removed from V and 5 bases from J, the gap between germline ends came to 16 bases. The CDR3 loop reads CASSSSFSDRDTQYF. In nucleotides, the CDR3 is TGTGCCAGCAGCTCCTCCTTTTCAGACCGAGATACGCAGTATTTT. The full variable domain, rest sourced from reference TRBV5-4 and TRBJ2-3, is ETGVTQSPTHLIKTRGQQVTLRCSSQSGHNTVSWYQQALGQGPQFIFQYYREEENGRGNFPPRFSGLQFPNYSSELNVNALELDDSALYLCASSSSFSDRDTQYFGPGTRLTVL.

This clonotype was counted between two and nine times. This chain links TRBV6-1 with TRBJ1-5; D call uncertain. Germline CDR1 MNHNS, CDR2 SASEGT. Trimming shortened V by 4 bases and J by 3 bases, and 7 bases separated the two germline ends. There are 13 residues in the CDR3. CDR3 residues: CASSVSFNQPQHF. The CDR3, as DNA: TGTGCCAGCAGTGTTTCCTTCAATCAGCCCCAGCATTTT.

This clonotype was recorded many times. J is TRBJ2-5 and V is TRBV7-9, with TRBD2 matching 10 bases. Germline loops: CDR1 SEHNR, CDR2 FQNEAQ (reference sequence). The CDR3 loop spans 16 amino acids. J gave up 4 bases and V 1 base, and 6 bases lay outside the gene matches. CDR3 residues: CASSLDAPSGRETQYF. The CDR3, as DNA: TGTGCCAGCAGCTTAGATGCCCCTAGCGGGAGAGAGACCCAGTACTTC.